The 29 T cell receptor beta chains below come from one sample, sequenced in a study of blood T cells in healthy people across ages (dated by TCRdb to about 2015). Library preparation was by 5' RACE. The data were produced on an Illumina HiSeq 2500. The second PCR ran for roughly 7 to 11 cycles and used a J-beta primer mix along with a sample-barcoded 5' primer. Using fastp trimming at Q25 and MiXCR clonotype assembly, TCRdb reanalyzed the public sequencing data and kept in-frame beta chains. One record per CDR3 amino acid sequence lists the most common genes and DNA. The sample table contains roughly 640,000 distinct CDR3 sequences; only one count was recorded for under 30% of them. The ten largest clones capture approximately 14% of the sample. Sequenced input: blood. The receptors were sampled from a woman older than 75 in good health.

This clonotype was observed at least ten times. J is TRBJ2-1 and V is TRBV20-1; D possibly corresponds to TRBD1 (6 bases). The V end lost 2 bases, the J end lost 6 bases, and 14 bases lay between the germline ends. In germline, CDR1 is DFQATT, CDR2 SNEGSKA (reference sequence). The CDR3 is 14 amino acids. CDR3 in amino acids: CSARSGDTFNEQFF. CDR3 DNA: TGCAGTGCTAGATCCGGGGACACCTTCAATGAGCAGTTCTTC.

CDR3 region: CASTLWGNNEQFF. CDR3 DNA: TGTGCCAGCACCCTGTGGGGGAACAATGAGCAGTTCTTC. This chain links TRBV28 with TRBJ2-1; perhaps D is TRBD1 or TRBD2 (5 bases each). V lost 7 bases, J lost 5 bases, and 12 bases lay in between. This CDR3 comprises 13 residues. CDR1 and CDR2 (germline): MDHEN, SYDVKM.

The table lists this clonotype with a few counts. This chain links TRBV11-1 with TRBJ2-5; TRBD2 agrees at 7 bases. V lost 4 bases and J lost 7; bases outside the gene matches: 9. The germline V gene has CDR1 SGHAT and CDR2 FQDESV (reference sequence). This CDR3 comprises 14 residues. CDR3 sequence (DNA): TGTGCCAGCAGCTCCCCCCTTCCGGGGGGGACCCAGTACTTC. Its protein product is CASSSPLPGGTQYF.

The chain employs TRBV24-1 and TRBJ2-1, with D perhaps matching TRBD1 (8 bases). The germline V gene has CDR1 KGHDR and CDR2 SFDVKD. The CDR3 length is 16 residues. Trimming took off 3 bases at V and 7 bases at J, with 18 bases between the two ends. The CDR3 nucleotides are TGTGCCACCAGTGATGAACAGGGGGGGTTAGGGAATGAGCAGTTCTTC. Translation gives CATSDEQGGLGNEQFF.

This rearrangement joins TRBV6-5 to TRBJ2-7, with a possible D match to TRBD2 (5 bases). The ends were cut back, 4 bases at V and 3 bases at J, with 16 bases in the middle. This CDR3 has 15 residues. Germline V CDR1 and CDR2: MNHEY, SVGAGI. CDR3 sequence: CASSSGPGRGYEQYF. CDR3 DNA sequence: TGTGCCAGCAGTTCGGGTCCGGGCCGGGGCTACGAGCAGTACTTC.

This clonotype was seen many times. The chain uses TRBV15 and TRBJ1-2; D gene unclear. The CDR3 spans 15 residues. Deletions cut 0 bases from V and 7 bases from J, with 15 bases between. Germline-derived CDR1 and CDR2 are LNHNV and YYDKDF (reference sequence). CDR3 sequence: CATSRERGFWSGYTF. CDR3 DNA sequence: TGTGCCACCAGCAGAGAAAGAGGGTTTTGGAGTGGCTACACCTTC.

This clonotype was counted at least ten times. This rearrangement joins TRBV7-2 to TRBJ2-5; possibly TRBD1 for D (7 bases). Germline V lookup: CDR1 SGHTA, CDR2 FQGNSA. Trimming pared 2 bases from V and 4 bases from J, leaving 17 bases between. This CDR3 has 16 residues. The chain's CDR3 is CASSLMRTGGGETQYF. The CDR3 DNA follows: TGTGCCAGCAGCTTAATGCGGACAGGAGGGGGAGAGACCCAGTACTTC.

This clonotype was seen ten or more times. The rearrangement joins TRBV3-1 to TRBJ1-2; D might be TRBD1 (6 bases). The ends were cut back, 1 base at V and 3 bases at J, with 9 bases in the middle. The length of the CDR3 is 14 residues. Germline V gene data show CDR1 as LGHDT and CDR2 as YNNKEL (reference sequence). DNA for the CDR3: TGTGCCAGCAGCCAAGCAGGGGCGGACTATGGCTACACCTTC. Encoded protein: CASSQAGADYGYTF.

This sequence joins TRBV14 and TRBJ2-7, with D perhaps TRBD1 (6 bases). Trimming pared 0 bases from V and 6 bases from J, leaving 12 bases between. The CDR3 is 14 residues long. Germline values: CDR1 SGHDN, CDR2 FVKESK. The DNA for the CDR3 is TGTGCCAGCAGCCAAGATCTGGGGGCTGGCGAGCAGTACTTC. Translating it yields CASSQDLGAGEQYF.

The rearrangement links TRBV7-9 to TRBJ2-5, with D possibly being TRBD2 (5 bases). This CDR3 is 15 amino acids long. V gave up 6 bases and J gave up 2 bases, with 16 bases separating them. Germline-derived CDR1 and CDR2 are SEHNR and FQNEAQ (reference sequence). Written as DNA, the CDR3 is TGTGCCAGCAGGGTGAATTTGGACTCACAAGAGACCCAGTACTTC. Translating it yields CASRVNLDSQETQYF. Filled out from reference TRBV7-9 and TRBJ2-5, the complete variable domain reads DTGVSQNPRHKITKRGQNVTFRCDPISEHNRLYWYRQTLGQGPEFLTYFQNEAQLEKSRLLSDRFSAERPKGSFSTLEIQRTEQGDSAMYLCASRVNLDSQETQYFGPGTRLLVL.

The CDR3 DNA reads TGCAGTGCGGAGCCGTGGGGAGTCTACAATGAGCAGTTCTTC. Protein: CSAEPWGVYNEQFF. The chain is built from TRBV20-1 and TRBJ2-1; D might be TRBD2 (5 bases). Germline loops: CDR1 DFQATT, CDR2 SNEGSKA (reference sequence). The germline V and J ends were trimmed by 6 bases and 3 bases, with 15 bases remaining between them. This CDR3 contains 14 residues.

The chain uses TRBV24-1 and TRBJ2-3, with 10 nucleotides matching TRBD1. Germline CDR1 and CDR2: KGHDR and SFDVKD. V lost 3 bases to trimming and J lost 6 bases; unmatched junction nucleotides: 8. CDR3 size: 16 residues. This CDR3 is CATSDHRDRGLDTQYF. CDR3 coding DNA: TGTGCCACCAGTGATCACCGGGACAGGGGATTGGATACGCAGTATTTT.

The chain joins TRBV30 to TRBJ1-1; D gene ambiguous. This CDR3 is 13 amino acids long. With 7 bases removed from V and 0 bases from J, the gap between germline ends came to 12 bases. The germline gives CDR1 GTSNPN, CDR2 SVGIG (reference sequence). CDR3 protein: CASRAAMNTEAFF. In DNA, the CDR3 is TGTGCCTCTAGGGCAGCCATGAACACTGAAGCTTTCTTT.

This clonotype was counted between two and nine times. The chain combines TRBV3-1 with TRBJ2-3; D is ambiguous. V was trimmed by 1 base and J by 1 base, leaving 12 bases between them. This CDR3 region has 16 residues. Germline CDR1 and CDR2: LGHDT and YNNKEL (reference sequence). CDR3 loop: CASSQGEARGTDTQYF. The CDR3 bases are TGTGCCAGCAGCCAAGGAGAGGCCCGGGGCACAGATACGCAGTATTTT.

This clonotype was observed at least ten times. In DNA form, the CDR3 reads TGTGCCAGCAGCTTGTTTTCCGAATATGAAGCTTTCTTT. Translated: CASSLFSEYEAFF. J is TRBJ1-1 and V is TRBV5-5; D is unclear. V was clipped by 1 base and J by 7 bases, with 11 bases between them. CDR3 length: 13 amino acids. Germline CDR1 and CDR2: SGHKS and YYEKEE (reference sequence).

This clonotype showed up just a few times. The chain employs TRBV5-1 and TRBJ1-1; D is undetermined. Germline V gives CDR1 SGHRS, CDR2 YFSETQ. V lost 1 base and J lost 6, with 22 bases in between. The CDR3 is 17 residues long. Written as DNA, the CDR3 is TGCGCCAGCAGCTTGCGGGTCAGTCTCACCCGGGAGGCTGAAGCTTTCTTT. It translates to CASSLRVSLTREAEAFF.

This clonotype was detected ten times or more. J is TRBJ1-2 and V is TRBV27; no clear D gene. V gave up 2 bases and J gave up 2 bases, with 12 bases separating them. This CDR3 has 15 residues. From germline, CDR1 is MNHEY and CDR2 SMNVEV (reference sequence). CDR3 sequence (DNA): TGTGCCAGCAGTTTAGTTAACGGATTAAACTATGGCTACACCTTC. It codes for CASSLVNGLNYGYTF.

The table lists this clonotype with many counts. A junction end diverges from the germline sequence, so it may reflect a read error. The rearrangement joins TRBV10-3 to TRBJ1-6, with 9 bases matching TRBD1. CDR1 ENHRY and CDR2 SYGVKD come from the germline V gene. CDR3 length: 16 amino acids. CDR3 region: CAISQSGTGNNSPLHF. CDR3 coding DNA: TGTGCCATCAGTCAGTCCGGGACAGGGAATAATTCACCCCTCCACTTT.

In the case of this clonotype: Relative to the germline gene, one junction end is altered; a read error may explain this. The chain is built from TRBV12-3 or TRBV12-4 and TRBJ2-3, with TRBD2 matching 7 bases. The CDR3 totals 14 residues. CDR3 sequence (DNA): TGTGCCAGCAGTTTGCTAGCGGAGTCAGATACGGAGTATTTT. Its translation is CASSLLAESDTEYF.

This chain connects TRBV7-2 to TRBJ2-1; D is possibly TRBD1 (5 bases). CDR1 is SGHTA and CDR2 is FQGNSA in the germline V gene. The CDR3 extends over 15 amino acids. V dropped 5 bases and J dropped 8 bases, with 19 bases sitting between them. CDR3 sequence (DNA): TGTGCCAGCAGCCTAGGGGTCCTAGAAACGGATGAGCAGTTCTTC. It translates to CASSLGVLETDEQFF.

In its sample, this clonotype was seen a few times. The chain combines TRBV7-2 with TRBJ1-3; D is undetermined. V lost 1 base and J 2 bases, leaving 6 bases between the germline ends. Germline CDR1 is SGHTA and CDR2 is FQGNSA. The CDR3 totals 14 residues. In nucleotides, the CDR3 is TGTGCCAGCAGCTTAGGAACCCCTGGAAACACCATATATTTT. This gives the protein CASSLGTPGNTIYF.

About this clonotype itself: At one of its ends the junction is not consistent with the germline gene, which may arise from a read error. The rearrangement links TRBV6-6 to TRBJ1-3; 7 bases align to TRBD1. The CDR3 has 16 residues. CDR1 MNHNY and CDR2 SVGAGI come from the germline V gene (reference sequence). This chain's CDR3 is CASGGIGGPSGNIIYF. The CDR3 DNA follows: TGTGCCAGCGGAGGTATAGGGGGCCCCTCTGGAAACATCATATATTTT.

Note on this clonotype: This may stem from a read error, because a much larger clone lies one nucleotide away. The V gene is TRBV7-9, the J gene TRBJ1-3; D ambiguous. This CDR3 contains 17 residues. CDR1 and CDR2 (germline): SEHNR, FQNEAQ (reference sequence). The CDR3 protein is CASSPPTMASSGNTRYF. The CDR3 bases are TGTGCCAGCAGCCCTCCGACAATGGCCTCTTCTGGAAACACCAGATATTTT.

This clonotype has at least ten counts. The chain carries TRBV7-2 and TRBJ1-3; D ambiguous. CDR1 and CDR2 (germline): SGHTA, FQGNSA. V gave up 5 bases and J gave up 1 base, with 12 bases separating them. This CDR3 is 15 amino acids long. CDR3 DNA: TGTGCCAGCAGCCCGGGGTTTAGGTCTGGAAACACCATATATTTT. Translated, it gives CASSPGFRSGNTIYF.

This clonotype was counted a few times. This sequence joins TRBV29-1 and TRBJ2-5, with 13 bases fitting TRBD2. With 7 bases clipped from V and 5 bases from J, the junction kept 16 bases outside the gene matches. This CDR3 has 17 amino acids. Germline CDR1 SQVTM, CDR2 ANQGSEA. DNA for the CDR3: TGCAGCGCCCCCGGGACTAGCGGGGCTCAATCCGGGGAGACCCAGTACTTC. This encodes CSAPGTSGAQSGETQYF.

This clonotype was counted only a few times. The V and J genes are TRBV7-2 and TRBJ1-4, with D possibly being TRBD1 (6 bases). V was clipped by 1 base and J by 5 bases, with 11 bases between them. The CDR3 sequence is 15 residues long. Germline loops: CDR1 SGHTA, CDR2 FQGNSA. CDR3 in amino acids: CASSLVGRGNEKLFF. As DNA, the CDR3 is TGTGCCAGCAGCTTAGTGGGCAGGGGAAATGAAAAACTGTTTTTT.

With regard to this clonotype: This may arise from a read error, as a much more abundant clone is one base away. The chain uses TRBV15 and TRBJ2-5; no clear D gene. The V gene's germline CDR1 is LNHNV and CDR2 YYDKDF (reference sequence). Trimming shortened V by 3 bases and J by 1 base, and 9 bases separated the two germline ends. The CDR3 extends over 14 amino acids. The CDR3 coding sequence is TGTGCCACCAGCAGGAGACGTTCCCAAGAGACCCAGTACTTC. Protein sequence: CATSRRRSQETQYF.

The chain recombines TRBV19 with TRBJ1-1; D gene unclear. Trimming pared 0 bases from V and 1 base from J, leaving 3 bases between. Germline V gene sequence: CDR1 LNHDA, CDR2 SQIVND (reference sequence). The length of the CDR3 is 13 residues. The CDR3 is CASSIDANTEAFF. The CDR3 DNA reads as TGTGCCAGTAGTATAGACGCGAACACTGAAGCTTTCTTT.

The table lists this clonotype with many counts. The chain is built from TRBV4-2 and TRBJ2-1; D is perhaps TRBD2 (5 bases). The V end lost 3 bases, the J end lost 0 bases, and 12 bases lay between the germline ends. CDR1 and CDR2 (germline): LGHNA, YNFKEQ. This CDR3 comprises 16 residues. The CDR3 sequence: CASSHAIRGSYNEQFF. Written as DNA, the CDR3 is TGTGCCAGCAGCCACGCCATCCGGGGCTCCTACAATGAGCAGTTCTTC.